The entry that follows covers one TCR beta chain sequence. Its matching antigen is unknown. The data belong to a study of cytomegalovirus exposure and HLA in healthy donors. This CDR3 has 12 amino acids. The germline V gene encodes CDR1 LNHDA and CDR2 SQIVND (reference sequence). Losses at the gene ends were 11 bases for V and 6 bases for J; bases not matched to a gene: 5. PCR primers comprised 60 Vbeta and 13 Jbeta primers. Sequenced by immunoSEQ multiplex PCR; TCRdb stores in-frame clones only, minus some. In total, the table holds roughly 120,000 clones. Study-wide results and limits: Later analysis demonstrated an association between a missense DCLRE1C variant and TCR beta V- and J-gene trimming. Reported results showed that the classifier diagnosed cytomegalovirus status with high specificity and sensitivity. While the bulk of TCR sequences proved rare, some public TCRs turned up in many donors. Previously analyzed data showed that most TCR beta V segments were productive at a frequency of about 90% or about 30%.

This TCR came from a man in his late teens or twenties in good health and CMV-seronegative. The genes are TRBV19 and TRBJ2-5; 11 positions match TRBD1. The sample taken for sequencing was PBMCs. CDR3 loop: CAVRDRGKTQYF. The CDR3 DNA follows: TGTGCCGTCCGGGACAGGGGGAAGACCCAGTACTTC.